These 16 T cell receptor beta chains were all obtained from the same sample, sequenced in a study of early T cells in non-severe SARS-CoV-2 infection (dated by TCRdb to 2020 to 2022). To prepare the library, 5' RACE was applied. Data came from a NextSeq 500. TCRdb reran the public reads through fastp at Q25 and MiXCR, keeping productive beta chains. Each record represents a unique CDR3 protein, reported with the most common genes and DNA among its rows. This sample lists 55,000 to 75,000 distinct CDR3 sequences; approximately 6.1% were detected once. Of the sample, about 3.6% is held by the ten largest clones. Sequencing used whole blood, obtained at baseline. These receptor sequences come from an adult who was a healthcare worker with PCR-confirmed SARS-CoV-2 infection or an uninfected control (not recorded which).

The chain combines TRBV28 with TRBJ2-7, with TRBD2 identical over 10 bases. J was trimmed by 8 bases and V by 2 bases; bases with no gene match: 9. Germline V gene lookup returns CDR1 MDHEN and CDR2 SYDVKM. The CDR3 runs 15 residues. For the CDR3, the DNA is TGTGCCAGCAGTTTAGGGCTAGCGGGAGTCCAAAAGCAGTACTTC. It encodes CASSLGLAGVQKQYF.

This clonotype was counted between two and nine times. J is TRBJ2-1 and V is TRBV29-1; D gene ambiguous. Germline assignment: CDR1 SQVTM and CDR2 ANQGSEA. CDR3 size: 14 residues. V lost 3 bases to trimming and J lost 8 bases, with 17 bases between them. The CDR3 DNA follows: TGCAGCGTTGATCGTCCCGAAGGTGTCCATGAGCAGTTCTTC. It translates to CSVDRPEGVHEQFF.

The chain is built from TRBV6-5 and TRBJ2-6, with 7 bases lining up with TRBD1. With V trimmed by 5 bases and J by 3 bases, 4 bases remained unmatched. Per germline, CDR1 MNHEY and CDR2 SVGAGI. CDR3 length: 15 amino acids. CDR3 DNA sequence: TGTGCCAGCAGTGGGACAGCCAGTGGGGCCAACGTCCTGACTTTC. Translating gives CASSGTASGANVLTF.

The CDR3: CASSTGNSYEQYF. CDR3 in DNA: TGTGCCAGCAGTACAGGGAACTCCTACGAGCAGTACTTC. The J gene is TRBJ2-7, the V gene TRBV28, with D possibly being TRBD1 (6 bases). Germline CDR1 and CDR2: MDHEN and SYDVKM. Between the trimmed V and J ends, which lost 5 bases and 0 bases, there was a span of 8 bases. The CDR3 is 13 residues long.

This clonotype was seen a handful of times. The chain couples TRBV24-1 to TRBJ2-1; 16 nucleotides agree with TRBD2. CDR1 and CDR2 from the germline V gene are KGHDR and SFDVKD. After removal of 5 bases from V and 6 bases from J, the junction contained 3 bases not matched to a gene. This CDR3 contains 16 residues. The CDR3 loop is CATSAGLAGGRNEQFF. The CDR3 DNA sequence: TGTGCCACCAGTGCGGGACTAGCGGGAGGGCGCAATGAGCAGTTCTTC.

This clonotype was counted at least ten times. This chain joins TRBV6-2 or TRBV6-3 and TRBJ1-5; TRBD1 might be the D (5 bases). The CDR3 is made up of 16 amino acids. The germline V and J ends were trimmed by 0 bases and 5 bases, with 14 bases remaining between them. Per germline, CDR1 MNHEY and CDR2 SVGEGT. CDR3 DNA sequence: TGTGCCAGCAGTTACTCGATTCAGGGCTCCCATCAGCCCCAGCATTTT. Amino acids: CASSYSIQGSHQPQHF.

This clonotype has ten or more counts. One end of the junction is discordant with germline, which a read error may explain. The chain recombines TRBV18 with TRBJ2-1; tentative D call: TRBD1 (5 bases). The CDR3 runs to 15 residues. The germline V gene has CDR1 KGHSH and CDR2 LQKENI. The CDR3 is CASSRVGHSNNEQFF. The DNA of the CDR3 is TGTGCCAGCTCCAGGGTCGGACACTCCAACAATGAGCAGTTCTTC.

This clonotype was seen a few times. The genes are TRBV29-1 and TRBJ2-3; 7 nucleotides match TRBD2. The germline V gene encodes CDR1 SQVTM and CDR2 ANQGSEA. The CDR3 runs to 13 residues. DNA of the CDR3: TGCATCCGGCGGGGAGGGAGGACAGATACGCAGTATTTT. Protein product: CIRRGGRTDTQYF.

This clonotype was seen many times. The gene calls are TRBV11-3 and TRBJ2-3; D may correspond to TRBD1 or TRBD2 (6 bases each). Looked up from germline, CDR1 is SGHNT and CDR2 is YENEEA. This CDR3 has 14 residues. The V end lost 5 bases, the J end lost 2 bases, and 11 bases lay between the germline ends. The CDR3 spells CASSRGTNTDTQYF. The CDR3 coding sequence is TGTGCCAGCAGCCGCGGGACAAACACAGATACGCAGTATTTT.

This clonotype appeared many times. The J gene is TRBJ2-1, the V gene TRBV28, with unresolved D. This CDR3 is built from 16 residues. In germline, CDR1 is MDHEN, CDR2 SYDVKM. V was shortened by 5 bases and J by 0 bases, with 14 bases between the two germline ends. The CDR3 spells CASSLARVSSYNEQFF. In DNA form, the CDR3 reads TGTGCCAGCAGTCTGGCCCGGGTAAGCTCCTACAATGAGCAGTTCTTC. Looking up the rest from reference TRBV28 and TRBJ2-1 gives the full variable domain: DVKVTQSSRYLVKRTGEKVFLECVQDMDHENMFWYRQDPGLGLRLIYFSYDVKMKEKGDIPEGYSVSREKKERFSLILESASTNQTSMYLCASSLARVSSYNEQFFGPGTRLTVL.

V usage is TRBV29-1 and J usage is TRBJ2-3, with D perhaps TRBD1 or TRBD2 (5 bases each). This CDR3 has 12 amino acids. Trimming stripped 7 bases from V and 5 bases from J, with 13 bases between. Germline V gene lookup returns CDR1 SQVTM and CDR2 ANQGSEA. CDR3 sequence reads: CSGGRAGDTQYF. CDR3 nucleotides: TGCAGCGGTGGCAGGGCGGGAGATACGCAGTATTTT.

The chain has TRBV20-1 and TRBJ2-3; possibly TRBD1 or TRBD2 for D (5 bases each). The CDR3 extends over 15 amino acids. Between the trimmed V and J ends, which lost 6 bases and 4 bases, there was a span of 20 bases. Germline V gene data show CDR1 as DFQATT and CDR2 as SNEGSKA (reference sequence). The CDR3 nucleotides are TGCAGTGCCATCCGGGACCTCATCCGCCCAGATACGCAGTATTTT. The encoded protein is CSAIRDLIRPDTQYF.

In its sample, this clonotype was seen a few times. V usage is TRBV25-1 and J usage is TRBJ2-1; 8 nucleotides match TRBD1. Germline V gene data show CDR1 as MGHDK and CDR2 as SYGVNS. The CDR3 contains 15 residues. J gave up 5 bases and V 6 bases, and 9 bases lay outside the gene matches. The CDR3 DNA reads as TGTGCCAGCAGCCCGGGACAGGATAGCCACAATGAGCAGTTCTTC. Amino acid sequence: CASSPGQDSHNEQFF.

This clonotype was counted many times. V gene TRBV4-2 combines with J gene TRBJ2-7; weak D call: TRBD2 (6 bases). CDR3 length: 16 residues. CDR1 and CDR2 (germline): LGHNA, YNFKEQ. V gave up 4 bases and J gave up 1 base, with 17 bases separating them. CDR3 loop: CASSLGEAEGSYEQYF. CDR3 sequence (DNA): TGTGCCAGCAGCCTGGGAGAGGCGGAGGGGTCCTACGAGCAGTACTTC.

The sample holds many counts of this clonotype. The genes are TRBV28 and TRBJ2-1; D may correspond to TRBD1 or TRBD2 (6 bases each). CDR1 is MDHEN, CDR2 SYDVKM, per germline. The CDR3 is made up of 15 amino acids. V was shortened by 6 bases and J by 7 bases, with 19 bases between the two germline ends. The CDR3 region has the DNA TGTGCCAGCAGCGAGGGGGGTGACAGAAAGAATGAGCAGTTCTTC. It is translated as CASSEGGDRKNEQFF.

The chain has TRBV29-1 and TRBJ1-1; D possibly corresponds to TRBD1 (5 bases). The CDR3 spans 13 residues. The V end lost 1 base, the J end lost 11 bases, and 17 bases lay between the germline ends. CDR1 SQVTM and CDR2 ANQGSEA come from the germline V gene. In nucleotides, the CDR3 is TGCAGCGTTGAAGCGACACCGAGAGGGGAGGCTTTCTTT. Protein product: CSVEATPRGEAFF.